This TCR beta chain was identified during a study of blood T cell repertoires in COVID-19. Whole-study context: Samples of COVID-19 (acute and convalescent) were obtained from the United States, Italy and Spain. T cells, B-cell-depleted T cells, or PBMCs provided the cDNA or gDNA that served as material.

V lost 3 bases, J lost 6 bases, and 11 bases lay in between. Germline V gives CDR1 MNHNS, CDR2 SASEGT. CDR3 length: 13 residues. Original processing notes: Estimation of nucleated cell counts was performed using reference gene primer amplification. Assay: immunoSEQ multiplex PCR; the TCRdb copy retains only in-frame clones and omits some. The DNA was the basis for D and trimming; V, J and clone size are from that table. This sample carries more than 30,000 clones, roughly 80% of them seen once, and the ten largest clones take 14%. The genes are TRBV6-1 and TRBJ1-2, with D tentatively TRBD1 (6 bases). This TCR came from a woman aged 70 to 79 with acute or convalescent COVID-19. Sequenced: peripheral blood. CDR3: CASSETGVHGYTF. In nucleotides, the CDR3 is TGTGCCAGCAGTGAGACAGGAGTCCATGGCTACACCTTC.